The T cell receptor (beta chain) described here comes from a study of blood T cell repertoires in COVID-19. Whole-study context: Donors in the United States, Italy and Spain gave samples during acute or convalescent COVID-19. Sources were T cells, B-cell-depleted T cells, or PBMCs; the material itself was cDNA or gDNA.

In the original analysis: Reference gene primer amplification gave nucleated cell count estimates. Generated by immunoSEQ multiplex PCR, the TCRdb table keeps only in-frame clones and is missing some. V and J calls and clone size are as listed in that table; D and trimming were resolved from the DNA. This sample yields 40,000 to 55,000 clones, of which 80% to 90% are seen a single time; approximately 5.9% belongs to the top ten. V lost 0 bases and J 4 bases, leaving 11 bases between the germline ends. There are 14 residues in the CDR3. From germline, CDR1 is SGHRS and CDR2 YFSETQ. The chain has TRBV5-1 and TRBJ2-7, with a tentative D call TRBD2 (6 bases). The sample consisted of peripheral blood. This sequence originates from a man in his forties or fifties with active COVID-19. The CDR3 loop is CASSLVEGIYEQYF. CDR3 nucleotide sequence: TGCGCCAGCAGCTTGGTGGAGGGTATATACGAGCAGTACTTC.